This passage covers 17 T cell receptor beta chains from one sample sequenced in a study of blood T cells in healthy people across ages. Then a second PCR, running roughly 7 to 11 cycles, was carried out with a sample-barcoded 5' primer and a J-beta primer mix. Via MiXCR, TCRdb re-called the 5' RACE reads, giving one row per CDR3 protein. The table has 1.5 million or so distinct CDR3 sequences, roughly 43% seen once. The source material was blood. The receptor set was obtained from a woman aged 18-35 years in good health.

The rearrangement joins TRBV6-6 to TRBJ2-2; weak D call: TRBD2 (5 bases). The CDR3 totals 16 residues. The V gene lost 0 bases and the J gene lost 4 bases, with 12 bases spanning the gap. Germline assignment: CDR1 MNHNY and CDR2 SVGAGI (reference sequence). The chain's CDR3 is CASSYSFGISTGELFF. For the CDR3, the DNA is TGTGCCAGCAGTTACTCTTTCGGGATAAGCACCGGGGAGCTGTTTTTT.

This clonotype was seen a few times. The chain is built from TRBV7-9 and TRBJ2-7, with D tentatively TRBD2 (5 bases). Trimming cost V 3 bases and J 5 bases, with 14 bases left between them. The V gene's germline CDR1 is SEHNR and CDR2 FQNEAQ (reference sequence). The CDR3 has 14 amino acids. CDR3 residues: CASSLRGSSDEQYF. DNA for the CDR3: TGTGCCAGCAGCTTGCGAGGGTCCAGCGACGAGCAGTACTTC.

The chain links TRBV7-2 to TRBJ2-4; 9 nucleotides line up with TRBD1. The J call may not be correct, given that the DNA end is closer to TRBJ2-7. The V gene's germline CDR1 is SGHTA and CDR2 FQGNSA. This CDR3 contains 16 residues. The CDR3 reads CASSLGGTGPLYEQYF. The CDR3 DNA reads TGTGCCAGCAGCTTAGGGGGGACAGGGCCTCTCTACGAGCAGTACTTC.

This chain joins TRBV12-3 or TRBV12-4 and TRBJ1-1, with 7 bases identical to TRBD1. The CDR3 consists of 14 residues. The ends lost 4 bases at V and 5 bases at J; junction bases unmatched: 7. CDR3 nucleotides: TGTGCCAGCAGTTCTGAGAGGGGGCATACTGAAGCTTTCTTT. This gives the protein CASSSERGHTEAFF.

The gene calls are TRBV6-2 or TRBV6-3 and TRBJ2-5; possibly TRBD2 for D (5 bases). V was trimmed by 10 bases and J by 5 bases, leaving 14 bases between them. The V gene's germline CDR1 is MNHEY and CDR2 SVGEGT. This CDR3 comprises 12 residues. CDR3 coding DNA: TGTGCCACCGGGTCGTGGGAGGAGACCCAGTACTTC. Translated, it gives CATGSWEETQYF.

The gene calls are TRBV7-3 and TRBJ2-7; 11 positions agree with TRBD2. CDR3 length: 16 amino acids. Germline V gene lookup returns CDR1 SGHTA and CDR2 FQGTGA. V gave up 2 bases and J gave up 8 bases; unmatched junction bases: 11. The CDR3 region has the DNA TGTGCCAGCAGCTTAGGAACTAGCGGGAGCATAAGACAGCAGTACTTC. Protein product: CASSLGTSGSIRQQYF.

The chain joins TRBV4-1 to TRBJ2-5; a possible D gene is TRBD2 (6 bases). Germline CDR1 MGHRA, CDR2 YSYEKL. V lost 1 base to trimming and J lost 11 bases, with 20 bases between them. The CDR3 extends over 15 amino acids. The CDR3 loop reads CASSQGSGPYNEQYF. CDR3 in DNA: TGCGCCAGCAGCCAAGGTAGCGGTCCCTACAATGAGCAGTACTTC.

The chain uses TRBV7-9 and TRBJ2-6; the D gene is possibly TRBD2 (5 bases). Trimming took 5 bases from V and 4 from J, leaving 15 bases between them. The CDR3 has 16 residues. Germline V gene data show CDR1 as SEHNR and CDR2 as FQNEAQ (reference sequence). The CDR3 sequence is CASSMVGGLGANVLTF. CDR3 bases: TGTGCCAGCAGCATGGTCGGCGGGTTGGGGGCCAACGTCCTGACTTTC.

About this clonotype: An end of the junction differs from the germline gene, which may be a read error. V and J are TRBV29-1 and TRBJ1-1; D ambiguous. Germline CDR1 SQVTM, CDR2 ANQGSEA. The CDR3 extends over 13 amino acids. As DNA, the CDR3 is TGCAGAGTTGAGGCCGGGGAGGGTACTGAAGCTTTCTTT. Its translation is CRVEAGEGTEAFF.

This clonotype was counted a few times. V gene TRBV27 combines with J gene TRBJ1-1; 7 positions match TRBD1. CDR3 length: 15 amino acids. V gave up 6 bases and J gave up 3 bases; unmatched junction bases: 10. Germline V gene lookup returns CDR1 MNHEY and CDR2 SMNVEV (reference sequence). In nucleotides, the CDR3 is TGTGCCAGCAGAATCCAAGGGGGCGCGGACACTGAAGCTTTCTTT. It yields the protein CASRIQGGADTEAFF.

The J gene is TRBJ2-7, the V gene TRBV20-1; perhaps D is TRBD1 or TRBD2 (5 bases each). The CDR3 contains 15 residues. Germline V gene sequence: CDR1 DFQATT, CDR2 SNEGSKA (reference sequence). V gave up 6 bases and J gave up 6 bases, with 24 bases separating them. CDR3 loop: CSARKDGTGFLEQYF. In nucleotides, the CDR3 is TGCAGTGCCCGAAAAGACGGGACGGGGTTTCTCGAGCAGTACTTC.

The sample holds a few counts of this clonotype. The rearrangement uses TRBV6-5 and TRBJ2-1, with 8 bases aligning to TRBD1. Losses at the gene ends were 0 bases for V and 6 bases for J; bases not matched to a gene: 7. Germline assignment: CDR1 MNHEY and CDR2 SVGAGI. The CDR3 consists of 16 residues. The CDR3 reads CASSYSGTGFSNEQFF. DNA of the CDR3: TGTGCCAGCAGTTACTCGGGGACAGGTTTCTCCAATGAGCAGTTCTTC.

J is TRBJ2-1 and V is TRBV4-3; D is possibly TRBD1 (5 bases). Germline lookup yields CDR1 LGHNA and CDR2 YSLEER. Trimming shortened V by 0 bases and J by 6 bases, and 9 bases separated the two germline ends. The CDR3 spans 14 residues. The chain's CDR3 is CASSQDQGANEQFF. In DNA, the CDR3 is TGCGCCAGCAGCCAAGATCAAGGGGCCAATGAGCAGTTCTTC.

This clonotype has just a few counts. The junction shows a germline mismatch at one end, possibly a read error. V usage is TRBV12-3 or TRBV12-4 and J usage is TRBJ2-7; D gene uncertain. The CDR3 consists of 12 residues. The CDR3 DNA reads as TGTGCCAGCTCCCCCGGAACCTACGAGCGGTACTTC. Residues: CASSPGTYERYF.

CDR3 bases: TGCAGTGCTAGTCCCCCGGCGACTTCCTACGAGCAGTACTTC. This codes for CSASPPATSYEQYF. This rearrangement joins TRBV20-1 to TRBJ2-7, with D hard to call. CDR1 DFQATT and CDR2 SNEGSKA come from the germline V gene (reference sequence). There are 14 residues in the CDR3. V shed 3 bases and J shed 1 base, with 13 bases lying between them.

This clonotype showed up just a few times. The chain links TRBV24-1 to TRBJ1-5, with 7 bases that match TRBD1. The CDR3 contains 14 residues. The germline V gene has CDR1 KGHDR and CDR2 SFDVKD. The V gene end was trimmed by 4 bases and the J gene end by 2 bases; junction bases not matched to a gene: 1. Written as DNA, the CDR3 is TGTGCCACCAGTGACGGACAGGGCAATCAGCCCCAGCATTTT. It translates to CATSDGQGNQPQHF.

This clonotype was observed a few times. This chain uses TRBV7-9 with TRBJ1-2, with 7 bases fitting TRBD1. The CDR3 covers 14 residues. From germline, CDR1 is SEHNR and CDR2 FQNEAQ (reference sequence). Trimming at V came to 7 bases and at J to 3 bases, leaving 8 bases not matched to a gene. Here the CDR3 DNA reads TGTGCCAGCAAAAACTCGGGACAGTACTATGGCTACACCTTC. Its translation: CASKNSGQYYGYTF.